What follows are 11 T cell receptor beta chains derived from one specimen sequenced in a study of PD-1 blockade in mismatch repair-deficient tumors. Here immunoSEQ multiplex PCR was the method, and the copy in TCRdb shows in-frame clones only, minus some. The sample carries about 60,000 clones, 88% recorded once. Sequenced material: peripheral blood, taken 52 weeks after starting pembrolizumab. Receptors originate from an adult with mismatch repair-deficient cancer.

The genes are TRBV5-4 and TRBJ2-7; 9 nucleotides align to TRBD2. V lost 2 bases, J lost 5 bases, and 17 bases stayed unmatched. This CDR3 comprises 18 residues. The germline V gene has CDR1 SGHNT and CDR2 YYREEE (reference sequence). This CDR3 is CASSFGWLGGLAFHEQYF. CDR3 sequence (DNA): TGTGCCAGCAGCTTTGGCTGGCTTGGGGGACTAGCTTTCCACGAGCAGTACTTC.

The CDR3 nucleotides read TGTGCCAGCACGGGGGGGGATACGCAGTATTTT. This sequence encodes CASTGGDTQYF. This chain links TRBV7-9 with TRBJ2-3, with 8 bases aligning to TRBD2. The ends lost 7 bases at V and 6 bases at J; junction bases unmatched: 0. CDR3 length: 11 residues. In germline, CDR1 is SEHNR, CDR2 FQNEAQ (reference sequence).

The chain's CDR3 is CAWDRAGTTDTQYF. CDR3 coding DNA: TGTGCCTGGGATAGAGCGGGGACAACCGATACGCAGTATTTT. The V gene is TRBV30, the J gene TRBJ2-3; tentatively, D is TRBD2 (7 bases). The length of the CDR3 is 14 residues. V shed 5 bases and J shed 6 bases, with 18 bases lying between them. Germline CDR1 is GTSNPN and CDR2 is SVGIG (reference sequence).

This clone was counted a single time. The chain recombines TRBV7-9 with TRBJ2-3; 7 bases map to TRBD2. Germline lookup yields CDR1 SEHNR and CDR2 FQNEAQ (reference sequence). The ends lost 5 bases at V and 7 bases at J; junction bases unmatched: 6. The CDR3 runs to 13 residues. Here the CDR3 DNA reads TGTGCCAGCAGCGACGGGACTACCAATACGCAGTATTTT. Translation gives CASSDGTTNTQYF.

The chain combines TRBV7-8 with TRBJ2-4; 8 bases are shared with TRBD1. V was pared by 4 bases and J by 0 bases, with 11 bases of the junction left unmatched. The CDR3 runs to 18 residues. In germline, CDR1 is SGHVS, CDR2 FQNEAQ. CDR3 bases: TGTGCCAGCAGCTCCGTCCAGGGGGCGATGCTAGCCAAAAACATTCAGTACTTC. Translating it yields CASSSVQGAMLAKNIQYF.

The chain is built from TRBV7-9 and TRBJ1-1; D is unresolved. The CDR3 loop spans 15 amino acids. Between the trimmed V and J ends, which lost 5 bases and 2 bases, there was a span of 15 bases. The V gene's germline CDR1 is SEHNR and CDR2 FQNEAQ (reference sequence). CDR3 residues: CASSPTRRDNTEAFF. DNA of the CDR3: TGTGCCAGCAGCCCAACGAGGCGAGACAACACTGAAGCTTTCTTT. Supplemented by reference TRBV7-9 and TRBJ1-1, the full variable domain reads DTGVSQNPRHKITKRGQNVTFRCDPISEHNRLYWYRQTLGQGPEFLTYFQNEAQLEKSRLLSDRFSAERPKGSFSTLEIQRTEQGDSAMYLCASSPTRRDNTEAFFGQGTRLTVV.

The J gene is TRBJ1-2, the V gene TRBV5-4, with 8 bases fitting TRBD1. The germline V gene has CDR1 SGHNT and CDR2 YYREEE (reference sequence). The CDR3 has 14 residues. V shed 9 bases, J shed 4 bases, and the junction held 11 bases outside the gene matches. This CDR3 is CATGQGGLVYGYTF. CDR3 bases: TGTGCCACCGGACAGGGTGGGTTGGTCTATGGCTACACCTTC. Drawing the rest from reference TRBV5-4 and TRBJ1-2, the complete variable domain is ETGVTQSPTHLIKTRGQQVTLRCSSQSGHNTVSWYQQALGQGPQFIFQYYREEENGRGNFPPRFSGLQFPNYSSELNVNALELDDSALYLCATGQGGLVYGYTFGSGTRLTVV.

V gene TRBV5-1 combines with J gene TRBJ2-7; D may be TRBD1 or TRBD2 (5 bases each). The length of the CDR3 is 14 residues. The germline CDR1 and CDR2 sequences are SGHRS and YFSETQ. The V and J ends lost 4 bases and 1 base respectively, with 12 bases between them. The CDR3 reads CASSQGPQSYEQYF. As DNA, the CDR3 is TGCGCCAGCAGCCAGGGACCTCAGTCCTACGAGCAGTACTTC.

With respect to this clone: This specimen includes other DNA sequences encoding the same CDR3. This chain uses TRBV6-5 with TRBJ2-1; D remains unclear. CDR3 size: 14 residues. Germline V gene data show CDR1 as MNHEY and CDR2 as SVGAGI. Trimming took off 0 bases at V and 8 bases at J, with 11 bases between the two ends. CDR3 protein: CASSYSGRPDEQFF. The CDR3 coding sequence is TGTGCCAGCAGTTACTCTGGTCGCCCAGATGAGCAGTTCTTC.

The chain joins TRBV28 to TRBJ2-7, with TRBD1 identical over 7 bases. After removal of 2 bases from V and 2 bases from J, the junction contained 3 bases not matched to a gene. Germline CDR1 MDHEN, CDR2 SYDVKM. This CDR3 has 14 amino acids. The CDR3 loop reads CASSLVQGTYEQYF. CDR3 DNA sequence: TGTGCCAGCAGTTTAGTACAGGGGACCTACGAGCAGTACTTC. The full variable domain, with the rest looked up from reference TRBV28 and TRBJ2-7, is DVKVTQSSRYLVKRTGEKVFLECVQDMDHENMFWYRQDPGLGLRLIYFSYDVKMKEKGDIPEGYSVSREKKERFSLILESASTNQTSMYLCASSLVQGTYEQYFGPGTRLTVT.

The rearrangement uses TRBV5-5 and TRBJ1-5, with D uncertain. Germline values: CDR1 SGHKS, CDR2 YYEKEE (reference sequence). There are 14 residues in the CDR3. Deletions cut 2 bases from V and 12 bases from J, with 18 bases between. In DNA form, the CDR3 reads TGTGCCAGCAGCTTAGGGCAGTACGATCTGGACCAGCATTTT. Amino acid sequence: CASSLGQYDLDQHF.